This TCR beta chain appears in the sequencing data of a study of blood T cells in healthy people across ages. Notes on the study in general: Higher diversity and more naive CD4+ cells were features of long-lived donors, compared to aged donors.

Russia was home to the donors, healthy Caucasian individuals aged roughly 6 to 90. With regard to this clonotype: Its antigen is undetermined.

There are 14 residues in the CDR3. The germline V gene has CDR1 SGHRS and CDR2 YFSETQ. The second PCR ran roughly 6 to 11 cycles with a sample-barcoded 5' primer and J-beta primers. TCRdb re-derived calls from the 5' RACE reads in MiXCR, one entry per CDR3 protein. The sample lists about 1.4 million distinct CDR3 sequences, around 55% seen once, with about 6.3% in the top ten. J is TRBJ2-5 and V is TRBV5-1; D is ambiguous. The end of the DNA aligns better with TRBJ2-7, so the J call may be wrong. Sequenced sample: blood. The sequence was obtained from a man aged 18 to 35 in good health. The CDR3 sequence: CASSLGGVGFEQYF. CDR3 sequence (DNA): TGCGCCAGCAGCTTGGGAGGCGTAGGATTCGAGCAGTACTTC.